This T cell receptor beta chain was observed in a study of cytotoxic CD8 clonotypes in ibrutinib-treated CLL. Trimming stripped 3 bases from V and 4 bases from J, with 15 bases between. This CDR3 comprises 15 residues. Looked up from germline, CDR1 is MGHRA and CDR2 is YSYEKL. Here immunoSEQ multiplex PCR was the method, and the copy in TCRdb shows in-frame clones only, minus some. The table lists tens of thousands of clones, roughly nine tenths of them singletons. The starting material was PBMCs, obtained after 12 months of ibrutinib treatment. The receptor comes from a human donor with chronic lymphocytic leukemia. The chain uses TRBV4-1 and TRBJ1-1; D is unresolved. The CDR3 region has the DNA TGCGCCAGCAGCCAGGCCGGGCCCGAGGCCACTGAAGCTTTCTTT. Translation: CASSQAGPEATEAFF.